The clone carrying this T cell receptor (beta chain) was counted only a few times. Its specificity is unknown. TCRdb re-called the multiplex PCR reads with MiXCR, one entry per CDR3 protein. The table shows some 15,000 distinct CDR3 sequences, with around 70% occurring only once. This entry is derived from a study of breast tumors, draining lymph nodes, adjacent tissues. Points from the study as a whole: Compared with basal-like, luminal-like tumors shared significantly more repertoire with nontumor tissue. Tumor repertoires ranked between lymph nodes and nontumor tissue in diversity, with V and J gene preferences.

This sequence was found in a female donor with breast cancer. Some clones in this sample may be carry-over from other donors' samples. The sequenced material came from tumor-adjacent breast tissue.

As DNA, the CDR3 is TGTGCCAGCAGCTTCGACAGGGTTGGGTACAATGAGCAGTTCTTC. Its translation is CASSFDRVGYNEQFF. V and J are TRBV7-7 and TRBJ2-1, with 7 bases matching TRBD1. Trimming at V came to 3 bases and at J to 4 bases, leaving 6 bases not matched to a gene. The CDR3 contains 15 residues. Germline CDR1 SSHAT, CDR2 FNYEAQ (reference sequence). Full variable domain (missing parts from reference TRBV7-7 and TRBJ2-1): GAGVSQSPRYKVTKRGQDVTLRCDPISSHATLYWYQQALGQGPEFLTYFNYEAQPDKSGLPSDRFSAERPEGSISTLTIQRTEQRDSAMYRCASSFDRVGYNEQFFGPGTRLTVL.